This entry lists 2 T cell receptor beta chains sequenced from one sample in a study of T cells in Graves' hyperthyroidism and ophthalmopathy. Researchers amplified the TCR beta CDR3 regions from RNA transcripts. The primer set for the first-round RT-PCR of the TCR CDR3 was HTBI. TCRdb reprocessed the multiplex PCR reads with MiXCR, giving one entry per CDR3 protein. The sample includes 550,000 to 600,000 distinct CDR3 sequences, approximately 16% of them seen just once. Sequencing used blood. These receptors were taken from a woman younger than 35 with Graves' hyperthyroidism.

A word on this clonotype: This could be a read error, since a much larger clone is one nucleotide away. This chain links TRBV12-3 or TRBV12-4 with TRBJ1-2, with D possibly TRBD1 on 5 matching bases. The CDR3 is made up of 13 amino acids. This chain's CDR3 is CASSLVKQGGYAF. CDR3 coding DNA: TGTGCCAGCAGTTTAGTCAAGCAGGGCGGCTACGCCTTC.

V is TRBV27 and J is TRBJ1-2; TRBD1 agrees at 11 bases. Germline CDR1 MNHEY, CDR2 SMNVEV (reference sequence). This CDR3 has 16 amino acids. The V and J ends lost 2 bases and 3 bases, in that order; junction bases with no gene match: 5. The CDR3: CASSLGPGQGDYGYTF. The CDR3 DNA is TGTGCCAGCAGTTTAGGACCGGGACAGGGGGACTATGGCTACACCTTC.